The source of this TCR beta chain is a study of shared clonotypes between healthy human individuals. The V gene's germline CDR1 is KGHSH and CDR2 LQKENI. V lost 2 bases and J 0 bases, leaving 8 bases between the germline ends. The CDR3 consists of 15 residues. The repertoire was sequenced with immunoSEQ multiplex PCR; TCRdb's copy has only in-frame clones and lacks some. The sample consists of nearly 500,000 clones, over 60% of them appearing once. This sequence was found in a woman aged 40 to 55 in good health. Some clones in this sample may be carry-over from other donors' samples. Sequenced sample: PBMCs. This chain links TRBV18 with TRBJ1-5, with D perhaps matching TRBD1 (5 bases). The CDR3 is CASSPRGDSNQPQHF. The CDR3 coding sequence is TGTGCCAGCTCACCAAGGGGAGATAGCAATCAGCCCCAGCATTTT.